This passage covers 10 T cell receptor beta chains from one sample sequenced in a study of siplizumab effects on memory and regulatory T cells. Only in-frame clones appear in the TCRdb table, and some are missing; sequencing was by immunoSEQ multiplex PCR. The table records under 95,000 clones, roughly 94% of them present only once. Sequenced: non-Treg CD4+ T cells sorted from blood. These receptors were obtained from a human donor in good health.

This clone was recorded only once. The gene calls are TRBV30 and TRBJ1-2; D not resolved. Trimming took off 3 bases at V and 7 bases at J, with 15 bases between the two ends. Germline V gene sequence: CDR1 GTSNPN, CDR2 SVGIG (reference sequence). This CDR3 spans 13 amino acids. CDR3 amino acids: CAWRPEGTAGYTF. The CDR3, as DNA: TGTGCCTGGAGGCCCGAGGGAACTGCTGGCTACACCTTC.

The chain carries TRBV5-1 and TRBJ2-5; weak D call: TRBD2 (7 bases). The J call may be in error: the DNA end matches TRBJ2-7 better. The CDR3 is made up of 13 amino acids. CDR1 and CDR2 (germline): SGHRS, YFSETQ. CDR3 residues: CASSYSGGHEQYF. In nucleotides, the CDR3 is TGCGCCAGCAGTTATTCGGGGGGCCACGAGCAGTACTTC.

This clone appeared once. J is TRBJ1-2 and V is TRBV5-1; no clear D gene. CDR1 and CDR2 (germline): SGHRS, YFSETQ. The V and J ends lost 2 bases and 4 bases respectively, with 15 bases between them. The CDR3 runs to 15 residues. CDR3 nucleotide sequence: TGCGCCAGCAGCTTACTAGCGTCATCGTCCTATGGCTACACCTTC. Translation gives CASSLLASSSYGYTF.

The chain combines TRBV5-6 with TRBJ2-5, with D possibly matching TRBD1 (6 bases). The V end lost 5 bases, the J end lost 4 bases, and 18 bases lay between the germline ends. This CDR3 is built from 15 residues. Per the germline V gene, CDR1 is SGHDT and CDR2 is YYEEEE. CDR3 region: CASRATQGFAETQYF. The CDR3 DNA reads TGTGCCAGCAGGGCAACACAGGGTTTTGCAGAGACCCAGTACTTC.

This sequence joins TRBV30 and TRBJ1-6; tentatively, D is TRBD1 (5 bases). Germline CDR1 and CDR2: GTSNPN and SVGIG (reference sequence). The CDR3 sequence is 14 residues long. V was cut by 3 bases and J by 7 bases, with 13 bases left in between. The CDR3 bases are TGTGCCTGGAGGTCGCAGGGATCAAATTCACCCCTCCACTTT. Its protein is CAWRSQGSNSPLHF. The variable domain in full, completed from reference TRBV30 and TRBJ1-6, reads SQTIHQWPATLVQPVGSPLSLECTVEGTSNPNLYWYRQAAGRGLQLLFYSVGIGQISSEVPQNLSASRPQDRQFILSSKKLLLSDSGFYLCAWRSQGSNSPLHFGNGTRLTVT.

V and J are TRBV23-1 and TRBJ1-4; 7 bases are shared with TRBD1. TRBV23-1 is annotated as an ORF whose role is uncertain. The CDR3 extends over 16 amino acids. The ends lost 1 base at V and 4 bases at J; junction bases unmatched: 6. CDR3 sequence (DNA): TGCGCCAGCAGTCAATTTGAGGGGGCCTTTAATGAAAAACTGTTTTTT. It encodes CASSQFEGAFNEKLFF.

The chain combines TRBV20-1 with TRBJ2-5; 7 bases align to TRBD1. Germline-derived CDR1 and CDR2 are DFQATT and SNEGSKA (reference sequence). The V segment lost 6 bases and the J segment 9 bases; nucleotides outside the gene matches: 7. This CDR3 contains 11 residues. The CDR3 nucleotides read TGCAGTGCCAAGCGGACAGGTGCCCAGTACTTC. This codes for CSAKRTGAQYF.

This rearrangement joins TRBV6-6 to TRBJ2-7; the D gene is possibly TRBD2 (5 bases). Germline V gene sequence: CDR1 MNHNY, CDR2 SVGAGI (reference sequence). The CDR3 sequence is 13 residues long. With 6 bases removed from V and 0 bases from J, the gap between germline ends came to 9 bases. CDR3 in DNA: TGTGCCAGCAGCTCTACTAGCTCCTACGAGCAGTACTTC. Its protein is CASSSTSSYEQYF.

The genes are TRBV9 and TRBJ2-6, with 7 bases that match TRBD2. J lost 2 bases, V lost 5 bases, and 1 base had no gene match. Germline CDR1 SGDLS, CDR2 YYNGEE. The CDR3 consists of 14 residues. The CDR3 here is CASSGRAGANVLTF. The CDR3 DNA reads as TGTGCCAGCAGTGGGAGGGCTGGGGCCAACGTCCTGACTTTC. Combining the CDR3 with reference TRBV9 and TRBJ2-6 gives the whole variable domain DSGVTQTPKHLITATGQRVTLRCSPRSGDLSVYWYQQSLDQGLQFLIQYYNGEERAKGNILERFSAQQFPDLHSELNLSSLELGDSALYFCASSGRAGANVLTFGAGSRLTVL.

The gene calls are TRBV19 and TRBJ2-2; 7 positions agree with TRBD1. Germline CDR1 and CDR2: LNHDA and SQIVND (reference sequence). Unmatched junction bases numbered 9, after V lost 5 bases and J lost 6 bases. The CDR3 runs 15 residues. CDR3: CASSVQGKWAGELFF. The CDR3 bases are TGTGCCAGTAGTGTACAGGGGAAGTGGGCCGGGGAGCTGTTTTTT.